This T cell receptor beta chain was sequenced in a study of blood T cell repertoires in COVID-19. As for the study in general: The United States, Italy and Spain supplied acute and convalescent COVID-19 samples.

Germline V gives CDR1 MDHEN, CDR2 SYDVKM. This CDR3 is built from 12 residues. V dropped 6 bases and J dropped 2 bases, with 7 bases sitting between them. This clone was seen only a few times. Methods used by the authors: For nucleated cells, counts were estimated from reference gene primer amplification. The repertoire was sequenced with immunoSEQ multiplex PCR; TCRdb's copy has only in-frame clones and lacks some. D and trimming come from the DNA, and the V and J calls and clone size come from that table. This table holds some 150,000 clones, 85% to 90% found once. The rearrangement links TRBV28 to TRBJ1-2; D gene ambiguous. Sequenced: peripheral blood. The clonotype comes from a woman aged 50 to 60 with active or convalescent COVID-19. The CDR3 protein is CASRDGNYGYTF. The CDR3 DNA follows: TGTGCCAGCAGAGACGGGAACTATGGCTACACCTTC.